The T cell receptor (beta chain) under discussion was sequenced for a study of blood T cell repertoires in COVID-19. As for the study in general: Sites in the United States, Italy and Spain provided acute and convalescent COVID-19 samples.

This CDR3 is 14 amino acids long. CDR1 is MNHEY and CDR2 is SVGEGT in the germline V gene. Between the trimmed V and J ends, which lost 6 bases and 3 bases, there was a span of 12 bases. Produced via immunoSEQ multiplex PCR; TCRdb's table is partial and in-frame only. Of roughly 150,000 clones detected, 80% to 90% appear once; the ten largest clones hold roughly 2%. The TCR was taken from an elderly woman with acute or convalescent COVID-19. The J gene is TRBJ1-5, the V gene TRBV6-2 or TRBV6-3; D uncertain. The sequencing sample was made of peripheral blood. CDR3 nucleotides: TGTGCCAGCAGCCAGTTGGGAGTCAATCAGCCCCAGCATTTT. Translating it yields CASSQLGVNQPQHF.